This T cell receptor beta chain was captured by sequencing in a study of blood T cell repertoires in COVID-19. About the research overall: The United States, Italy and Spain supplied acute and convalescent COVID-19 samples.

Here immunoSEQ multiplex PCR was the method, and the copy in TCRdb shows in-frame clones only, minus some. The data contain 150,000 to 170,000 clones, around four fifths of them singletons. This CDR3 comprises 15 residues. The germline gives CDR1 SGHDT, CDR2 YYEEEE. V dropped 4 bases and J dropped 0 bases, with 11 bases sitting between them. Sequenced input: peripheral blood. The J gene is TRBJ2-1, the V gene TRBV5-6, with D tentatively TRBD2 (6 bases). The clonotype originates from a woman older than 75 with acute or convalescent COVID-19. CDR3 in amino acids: CASSQAGRSYNEQFF. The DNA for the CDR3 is TGTGCCAGCAGCCAAGCGGGCCGCTCCTACAATGAGCAGTTCTTC. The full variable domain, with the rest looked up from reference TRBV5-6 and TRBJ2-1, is DAGVTQSPTHLIKTRGQQVTLRCSPKSGHDTVSWYQQALGQGPQFIFQYYEEEERQRGNFPDRFSGHQFPNYSSELNVNALLLGDSALYLCASSQAGRSYNEQFFGPGTRLTVL.